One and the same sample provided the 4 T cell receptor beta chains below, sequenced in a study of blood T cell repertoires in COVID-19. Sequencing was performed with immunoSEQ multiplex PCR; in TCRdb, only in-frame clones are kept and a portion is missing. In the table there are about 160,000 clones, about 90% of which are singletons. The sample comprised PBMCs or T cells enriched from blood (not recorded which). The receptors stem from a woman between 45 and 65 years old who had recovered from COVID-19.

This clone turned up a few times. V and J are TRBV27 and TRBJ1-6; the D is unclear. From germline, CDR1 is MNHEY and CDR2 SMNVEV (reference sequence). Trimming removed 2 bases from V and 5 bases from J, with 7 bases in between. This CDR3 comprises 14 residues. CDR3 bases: TGTGCCAGCAGTTTAGGAGGGAATAATTCACCCCTCCACTTT. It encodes CASSLGGNNSPLHF.

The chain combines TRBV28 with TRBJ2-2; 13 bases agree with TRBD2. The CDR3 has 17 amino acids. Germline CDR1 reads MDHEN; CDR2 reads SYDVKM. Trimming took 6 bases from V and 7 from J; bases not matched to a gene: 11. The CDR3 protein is CASRLRTSGSSNGELFF. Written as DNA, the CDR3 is TGTGCCAGCAGGCTTAGGACTAGCGGGAGTTCGAACGGGGAGCTGTTTTTT.

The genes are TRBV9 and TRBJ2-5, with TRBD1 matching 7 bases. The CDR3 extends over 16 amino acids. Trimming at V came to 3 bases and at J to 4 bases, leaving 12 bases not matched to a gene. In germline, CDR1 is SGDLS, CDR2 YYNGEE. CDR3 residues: CASSDHDRVLGETQYF. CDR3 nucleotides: TGTGCCAGCAGCGACCACGACAGGGTTCTGGGAGAGACCCAGTACTTC.

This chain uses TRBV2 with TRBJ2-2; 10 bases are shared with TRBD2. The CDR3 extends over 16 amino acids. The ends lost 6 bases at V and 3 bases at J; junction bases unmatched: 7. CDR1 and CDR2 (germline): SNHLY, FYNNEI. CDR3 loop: CASRGSSGRHTGELFF. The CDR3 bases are TGTGCCAGCAGGGGCTCTAGCGGGAGACACACCGGGGAGCTGTTTTTT.